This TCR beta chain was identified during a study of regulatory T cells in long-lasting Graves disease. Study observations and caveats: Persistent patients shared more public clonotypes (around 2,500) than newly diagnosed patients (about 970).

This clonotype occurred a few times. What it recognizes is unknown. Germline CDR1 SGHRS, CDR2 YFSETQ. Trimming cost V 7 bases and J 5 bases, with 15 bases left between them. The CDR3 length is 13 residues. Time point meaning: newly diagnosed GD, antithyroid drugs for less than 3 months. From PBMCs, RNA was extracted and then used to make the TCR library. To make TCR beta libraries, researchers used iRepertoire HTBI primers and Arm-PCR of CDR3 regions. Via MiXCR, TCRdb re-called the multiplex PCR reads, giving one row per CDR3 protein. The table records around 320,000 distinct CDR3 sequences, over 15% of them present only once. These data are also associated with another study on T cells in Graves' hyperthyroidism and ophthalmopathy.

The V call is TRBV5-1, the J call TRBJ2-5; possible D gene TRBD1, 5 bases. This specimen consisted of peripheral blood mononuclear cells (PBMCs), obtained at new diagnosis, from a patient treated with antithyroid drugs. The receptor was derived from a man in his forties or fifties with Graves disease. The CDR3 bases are TGCGCCAGCGCGAGCCAGGGCTGGGAGACCCAGTACTTC. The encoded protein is CASASQGWETQYF.